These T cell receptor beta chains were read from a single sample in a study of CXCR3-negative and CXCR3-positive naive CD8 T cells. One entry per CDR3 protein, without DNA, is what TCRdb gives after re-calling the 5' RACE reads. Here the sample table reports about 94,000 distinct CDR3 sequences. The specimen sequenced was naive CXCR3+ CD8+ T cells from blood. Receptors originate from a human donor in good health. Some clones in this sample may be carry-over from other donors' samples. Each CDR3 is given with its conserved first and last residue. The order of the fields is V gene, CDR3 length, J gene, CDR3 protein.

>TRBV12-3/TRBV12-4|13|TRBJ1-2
CASSSGQGYGYTF
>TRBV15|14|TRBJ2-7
CATSRDPTAYEQYF
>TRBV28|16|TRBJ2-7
CASSSPRQGAGYEQYF
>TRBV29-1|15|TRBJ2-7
CSVEDPGQESYEQYF
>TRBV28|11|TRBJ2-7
CASSSRYEQYF
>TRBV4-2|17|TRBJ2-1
CASSQDGAGTSYNEQFF
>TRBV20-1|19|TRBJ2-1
CSARDQKACGSRSYNEQFF
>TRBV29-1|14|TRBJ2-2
CSVGEREGTGELFF
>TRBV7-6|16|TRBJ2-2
CASSQNGHANTGELFF
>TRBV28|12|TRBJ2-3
CASSPIANTQYF
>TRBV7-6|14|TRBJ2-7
CASSFGTGDYEQYF
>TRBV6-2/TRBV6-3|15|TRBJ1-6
CASRRPGRENSPLHF
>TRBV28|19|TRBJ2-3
CASSLLLAGERLSTDTQYF
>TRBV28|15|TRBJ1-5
CASSSWDRDYQPQHF
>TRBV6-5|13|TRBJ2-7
CASSPDRADEQYF
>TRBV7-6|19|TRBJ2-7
CASSSPVLGQGELRDEQYF
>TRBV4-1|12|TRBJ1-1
CASSQGGGEPFF
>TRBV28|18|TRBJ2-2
CASSLWAAGEVITGELFF
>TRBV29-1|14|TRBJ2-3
CSAIFRTGRDTQYF
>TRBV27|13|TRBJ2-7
CASRPGGPYEQYF
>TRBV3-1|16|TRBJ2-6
CASSQARASGANVLTF
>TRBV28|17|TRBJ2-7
CASSFILRGAGVHEQYF
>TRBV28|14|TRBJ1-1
CASSLVTGNTEAFF
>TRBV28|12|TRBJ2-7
CASGTGTYEQYF
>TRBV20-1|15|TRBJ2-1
CSARDRSSSYNEQFF
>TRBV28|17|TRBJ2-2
CASSLVPGIRPTGELFF
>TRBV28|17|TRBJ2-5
CASRLSAPTSGQETQYF
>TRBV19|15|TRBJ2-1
CASMPGQGFLNEQFF
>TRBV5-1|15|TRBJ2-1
CASSFRDRVDNEQFF